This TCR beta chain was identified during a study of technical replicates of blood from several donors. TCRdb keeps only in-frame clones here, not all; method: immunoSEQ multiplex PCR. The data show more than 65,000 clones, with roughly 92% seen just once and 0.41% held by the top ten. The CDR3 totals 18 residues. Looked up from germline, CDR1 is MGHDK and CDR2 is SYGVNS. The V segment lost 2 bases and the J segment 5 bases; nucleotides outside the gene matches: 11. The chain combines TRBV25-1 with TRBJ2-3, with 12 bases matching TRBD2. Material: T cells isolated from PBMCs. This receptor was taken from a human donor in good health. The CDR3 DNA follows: TGTGCCAGCAGTGAAATCGCTAGCGGGAGGGCCGGTGGAGATACGCAGTATTTT. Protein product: CASSEIASGRAGGDTQYF.